The sequence of this T cell receptor beta chain was determined in a study of cytomegalovirus exposure and HLA in healthy donors. The wider study: There were roughly 120 million unique TCR beta sequences, drawn from 200 million or so T cells, in an earlier analysis.

This clone was observed a few times. Its antigen is currently unknown. The PCR ran on 60 Vbeta and 13 Jbeta primers. In the original processing: Some 11 million of the approximately 80 million unique TCR beta chains counted in a later analysis were shared. Method: immunoSEQ multiplex PCR; TCRdb's copy keeps in-frame clones and lacks some. That table supplies the V and J calls and clone size; D and trimming were determined from the DNA. The sample has 120,000 to 150,000 clones, around three quarters seen once; the top ten hold about 2%. V was clipped by 4 bases and J by 7 bases; unmatched bases: 2. This CDR3 comprises 11 residues. Per the germline V gene, CDR1 is SGHRS and CDR2 is YFSETQ. Whole-study findings and limits: Later analysis associated a missense DCLRE1C variant with TCR beta V- and J-gene trimming.

The sequenced sample was PBMCs. V gene TRBV5-1 combines with J gene TRBJ2-7; 7 bases line up with TRBD1. The receptor comes from a man aged 40-49 years in good health and CMV-seronegative. CDR3 sequence reads: CASSQQGEQYF. The CDR3 DNA reads TGCGCCAGCAGCCAACAGGGGGAGCAGTACTTC.